One and the same sample provided the 9 T cell receptor beta chains below, sequenced in a study of blood T cell repertoires in COVID-19. The table came from immunoSEQ multiplex PCR; TCRdb's copy has only in-frame clones and leaves some out. The repertoire holds tens of thousands of clones, approximately 84% seen once, with about 2.5% in the top ten. The sequencing input was peripheral blood. These receptors were obtained from a woman of 80 years or more with COVID-19, enrolled during active disease.

This rearrangement joins TRBV28 to TRBJ1-3; possible D gene TRBD1, 5 bases. From germline, CDR1 is MDHEN and CDR2 SYDVKM. CDR3 size: 15 residues. The V gene lost 4 bases and the J gene lost 3 bases, with 13 bases spanning the gap. CDR3 protein: CASSSPRGFGNTIYF. In DNA, the CDR3 is TGTGCCAGCAGTTCCCCACGGGGGTTTGGAAACACCATATATTTT.

The genes are TRBV6-5 and TRBJ1-1; no firm D call. Germline loops: CDR1 MNHEY, CDR2 SVGAGI. The CDR3 runs to 13 residues. The V end was cut by 7 bases, the J end by 10 bases, with 19 bases between. The CDR3 sequence: CASNLDIGSPAFF. As DNA, the CDR3 is TGTGCCAGCAACCTAGATATAGGGAGCCCAGCTTTCTTT.

This sequence joins TRBV10-3 and TRBJ1-2; maybe TRBD1 (5 bases). This CDR3 has 13 residues. V was shortened by 5 bases and J by 4 bases, with 11 bases between the two germline ends. Germline V gives CDR1 ENHRY, CDR2 SYGVKD. The CDR3 DNA is TGTGCCATCAGTCAGCAGGGAACCTATGGCTACACCTTC. This gives the protein CAISQQGTYGYTF.

The CDR3 DNA sequence: TGTGCCAGCAATCTCATGCAGGGGTCTGGCTACACCTTC. Its protein is CASNLMQGSGYTF. This chain connects TRBV5-4 to TRBJ1-2; D is perhaps TRBD1 (6 bases). Trimming pared 6 bases from V and 7 bases from J, leaving 16 bases between. The CDR3 has 13 residues. CDR1 and CDR2 (germline): SGHNT, YYREEE (reference sequence).

V and J are TRBV18 and TRBJ1-1, with D maybe TRBD1 (5 bases). V was pared by 3 bases and J by 4 bases, with 9 bases between. The CDR3 is made up of 13 amino acids. CDR1 is KGHSH, CDR2 LQKENI, per germline. CDR3: CASSPVQVTEAFF. CDR3 DNA sequence: TGTGCCAGCTCACCCGTACAGGTCACTGAAGCTTTCTTT.

This chain connects TRBV18 to TRBJ2-1, with 7 positions matching TRBD1. The CDR3 is 17 amino acids. Germline V gene data show CDR1 as KGHSH and CDR2 as LQKENI. The ends lost 2 bases at V and 4 bases at J; junction bases unmatched: 11. CDR3 bases: TGTGCCAGCTCACCAACAGGGGCCGGGACGGCGTACAATGAGCAGTTCTTC. This translates into CASSPTGAGTAYNEQFF.

The chain joins TRBV15 to TRBJ2-1; 14 nucleotides align to TRBD2. Germline loops: CDR1 LNHNV, CDR2 YYDKDF (reference sequence). The CDR3 is 16 residues long. Unmatched junction bases numbered 8, after V lost 5 bases and J lost 8 bases. The CDR3 DNA sequence: TGTGCCACCAGCTCAAGGACTAGCGGGAGGATCTATGAGCAGTTCTTC. As protein: CATSSRTSGRIYEQFF.

The V call is TRBV19, the J call TRBJ2-6, with TRBD1 matching over 7 bases. Germline trimming cut 7 bases from V and 1 base from J; bases unmatched to any gene: 4. There are 15 residues in the CDR3. From germline, CDR1 is LNHDA and CDR2 SQIVND (reference sequence). Written as DNA, the CDR3 is TGTGCCAGTAATTCACAGGGGTCTGGGGCCAACGTCCTGACTTTC. It yields the protein CASNSQGSGANVLTF.

This chain links TRBV2 with TRBJ2-7; TRBD1 aligns across 7 bases. CDR1 and CDR2 (germline): SNHLY, FYNNEI. J lost 2 bases, V lost 6 bases, and 7 bases had no gene match. The CDR3 extends over 14 amino acids. The CDR3: CASRLVQGTYEQYF. In DNA form, the CDR3 reads TGTGCCAGCAGGCTGGTACAGGGGACCTACGAGCAGTACTTC.